The subject of this entry is one T cell receptor (beta chain). This clonotype was detected ten times or more. This receptor's antigen is unknown. Base qualities are not at hand, and no much larger clone is one base apart. TCRdb names Illumina HiSeq 1500 as the instrument used. TCRdb took the public reads, trimmed them with fastp at Q25, ran MiXCR for clone calling and kept in-frame beta chains. Entries that share a CDR3 protein sequence are merged under the most common genes and DNA. In this sample the table shows over 300,000 distinct CDR3 sequences, over 7.5% of which occur a single time. 3.5% to 4.5% of the sample belongs to the ten largest clones. The entry originates in a study of T cell repertoires in cytomegalovirus infection (dated by TCRdb to the late 2010s). About the study as a whole: The HLA type of each donor mattered for the analysis, because public TCR beta signatures pointed to carriage of CMV infection along with the matching HLA type. Study-wide findings and limitations: In both this cohort and an independent cohort of 350 or so donors, the cumulative frequency of public TCR beta family members distinguished carriers of CMV infection plus the relevant HLA type. The ex vivo response was dominated by HLA-C-restricted CMV-specific TCR beta clonotypes, which also provided the single most frequent clonotype in two of eight donors.

CDR1 MNHNS and CDR2 SASEGT were looked up in the germline V gene. The CDR3 starts with the cysteine, ends with the phenylalanine, and has 17 residues. Of the read, only the CDR3 DNA is kept; its 51 bases are in frame from base 1. V ends up 3 bases short and J 3 bases short, with an unmatched junction base count of 7. Here the chain combines TRBV6-1 and TRBJ2-3; 12 bases in the junction line up with TRBD2. Sequencing was performed on PBMCs. This sequence was found in a human donor in good health (CMV status not recorded). Some clones in this sample may be carry-over from other donors' samples. The bases are TGTGCCAGCAGTGACCTACTAGCGGGAGGATGGACAGATACGCAGTATTTT. It is translated as CASSDLLAGGWTDTQYF.